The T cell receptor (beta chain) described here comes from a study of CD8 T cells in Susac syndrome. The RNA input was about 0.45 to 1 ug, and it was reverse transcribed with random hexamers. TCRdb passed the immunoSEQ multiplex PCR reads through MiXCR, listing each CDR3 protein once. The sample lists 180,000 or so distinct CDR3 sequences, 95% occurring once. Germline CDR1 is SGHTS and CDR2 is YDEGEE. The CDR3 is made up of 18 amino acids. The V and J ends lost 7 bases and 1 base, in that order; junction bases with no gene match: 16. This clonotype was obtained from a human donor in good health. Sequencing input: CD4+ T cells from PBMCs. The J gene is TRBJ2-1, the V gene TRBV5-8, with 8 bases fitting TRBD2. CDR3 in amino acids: CASSYFRGPGGSYNEQFF. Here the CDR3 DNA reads TGTGCCAGCTCCTATTTTAGGGGACCGGGAGGGTCCTACAATGAGCAGTTCTTC.